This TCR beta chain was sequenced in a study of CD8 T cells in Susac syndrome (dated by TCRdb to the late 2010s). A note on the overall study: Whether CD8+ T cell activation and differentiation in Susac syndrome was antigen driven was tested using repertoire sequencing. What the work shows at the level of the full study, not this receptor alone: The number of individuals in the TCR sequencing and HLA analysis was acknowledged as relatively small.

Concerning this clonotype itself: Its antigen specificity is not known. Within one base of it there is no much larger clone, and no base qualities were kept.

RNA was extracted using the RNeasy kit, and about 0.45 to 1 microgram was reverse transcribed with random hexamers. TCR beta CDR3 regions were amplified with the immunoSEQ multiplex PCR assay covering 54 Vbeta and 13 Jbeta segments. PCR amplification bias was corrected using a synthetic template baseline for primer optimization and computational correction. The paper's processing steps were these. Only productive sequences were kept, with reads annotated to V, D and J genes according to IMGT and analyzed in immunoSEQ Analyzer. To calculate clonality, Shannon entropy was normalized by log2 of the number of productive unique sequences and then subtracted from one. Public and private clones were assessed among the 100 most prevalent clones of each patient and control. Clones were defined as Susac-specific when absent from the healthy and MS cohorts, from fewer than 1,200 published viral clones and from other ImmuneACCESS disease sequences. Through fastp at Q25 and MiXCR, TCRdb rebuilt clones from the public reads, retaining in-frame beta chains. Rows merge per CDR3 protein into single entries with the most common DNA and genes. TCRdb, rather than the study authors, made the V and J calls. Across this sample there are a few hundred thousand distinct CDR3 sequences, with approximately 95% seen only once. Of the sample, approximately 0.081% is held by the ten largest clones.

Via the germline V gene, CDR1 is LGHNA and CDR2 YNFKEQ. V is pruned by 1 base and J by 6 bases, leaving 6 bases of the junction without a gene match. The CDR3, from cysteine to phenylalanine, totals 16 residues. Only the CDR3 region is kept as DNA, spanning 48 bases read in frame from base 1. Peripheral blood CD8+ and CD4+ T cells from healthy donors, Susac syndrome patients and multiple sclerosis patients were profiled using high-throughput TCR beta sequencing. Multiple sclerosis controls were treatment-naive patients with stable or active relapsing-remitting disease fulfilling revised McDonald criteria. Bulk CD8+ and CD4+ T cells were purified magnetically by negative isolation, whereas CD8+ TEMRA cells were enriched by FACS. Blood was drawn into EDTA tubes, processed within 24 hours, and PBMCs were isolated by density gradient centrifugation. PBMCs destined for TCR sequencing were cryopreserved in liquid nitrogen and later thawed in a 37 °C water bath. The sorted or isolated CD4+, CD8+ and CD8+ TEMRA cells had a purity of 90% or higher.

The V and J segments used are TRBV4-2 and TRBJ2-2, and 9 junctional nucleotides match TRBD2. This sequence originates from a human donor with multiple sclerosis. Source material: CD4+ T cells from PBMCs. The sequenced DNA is TGTGCCAGCAGCCAAGCAATAGCGGGGGCCGCCGGGGAGCTGTTTTTT. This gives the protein CASSQAIAGAAGELFF.